The rows below give T cell receptor beta chains drawn from one sample of a study of post-analysis software for immune sequencing data. TCRdb re-called the PCR reads through MiXCR, storing one row per CDR3 protein. This table has around 400,000 distinct CDR3 sequences, roughly 35% appearing once. Source material: blood. The receptors come from a girl aged 10-17 years with multiple sclerosis. Both conserved end residues are part of each CDR3. The D gene is left open where the match is weak. Some rows mark clone size as missing; the rest say once, few, many or name a class of expanded clone.

TRBV7-2	few	TRBD2	TRBJ2-4	TGTGCCAGCAGCTTAAATAGCGGGGGGCTAGCCAAAAACATTCAGTACTTC	CASSLNSGGLAKNIQYF
TRBV5-6	-	TRBD2	TRBJ2-1	TGTGCCAGCGGCTTGGCCTGGCGGGGGAGGAACAATGAGCAGTTCTTC	CASGLAWRGRNNEQFF
TRBV7-3	-	-	TRBJ1-1	TGTGCCAGCAGCTTAGGGGGGTGGCCTGAAGCTTTCTTT	CASSLGGWPEAFF
TRBV5-1	few	-	TRBJ2-1	TGCGCCAGCAGCTTGGCGGGGGGCCTGAACAATGAGCAGTTCTTC	CASSLAGGLNNEQFF
TRBV20-1	-	-	TRBJ1-1	TGCAGTGCCCCTGATTGGGCTGAAACTGAAGCTTTCTTT	CSAPDWAETEAFF
TRBV18	-	-	TRBJ1-5	TGTGCCAGCTCACCCGGGGGGAGCAATCAGCCCCAGCATTTT	CASSPGGSNQPQHF
TRBV5-1	-	TRBD1	TRBJ2-2	TGCGCCAGCAGCCCACAGGGGGCCGCCGGGGAGCGGTTTTTT	CASSPQGAAGERFF
TRBV20-1	once	-	TRBJ1-5	TGCAGTGCCCGTGGAAGCAATCAGCCCCGGCATTTT	CSARGSNQPRHF
TRBV20-1	few	-	TRBJ2-3	TGCAGTGCTAGAGATATGGGGATCTCTAGCACAGATACGCAGTATTTT	CSARDMGISSTDTQYF
TRBV27	-	TRBD1	TRBJ1-1	TGTGCCAGCAGTCTACTACAGGGGAGGGGAACTGAAGCTTTCTTT	CASSLLQGRGTEAFF
TRBV7-3	-	-	TRBJ1-1	TGTGCCAGCAGCCAACAGGAGAACACTGAAGCTTTCTTT	CASSQQENTEAFF
TRBV7-2	few	-	TRBJ2-1	TGTGCCAGCAGCTTGAGGGGGAGTTTCTACAATGAGCAGTTCTTC	CASSLRGSFYNEQFF
TRBV27	-	-	TRBJ2-1	TGTGCCAGCAGTTTGGCAGGGGTGGATGAGCAGTTCTTC	CASSLAGVDEQFF
TRBV20-1	once	-	TRBJ1-1	TGCAGTGCTAGGACGTCGCTGATACTTGAGGCTTTCTTT	CSARTSLILEAFF
TRBV10-3	few	-	TRBJ1-6	TGTGCCATCAGTGAGAGGGAGAGCTCCTATAATTCACCCCTCCACTTT	CAISERESSYNSPLHF
TRBV20-1	-	-	TRBJ2-3	TGCAGTGCTCAGCCGGGGGTTAGCACAGATACGCAGTATTTT	CSAQPGVSTDTQYF
TRBV25-1	few	-	TRBJ2-1	TGTGCCAGCAGTGAATGGGGCCGAAGGAGGGATGAGCAGTTCTTC	CASSEWGRRRDEQFF
TRBV7-2	-	-	TRBJ2-3	TGTGCCAGCAGCTTGACCAAGGTGCGAGATACGCAGTATTTT	CASSLTKVRDTQYF
TRBV12-3/TRBV12-4	-	TRBD1	TRBJ1-2	TGTGCCAGCAGTAAAGAGACAGGGTACTATGGCTACACCTTC	CASSKETGYYGYTF
TRBV27	-	-	TRBJ2-1	TGTGCCAGCGGATACAGTGCCGCCAATGAGCAGTTCTTC	CASGYSAANEQFF
TRBV9	-	TRBD2	TRBJ2-3	TGTGCCAGCAGCGTAGGACTAGCGGGGATCACAGATACGCAGTATTTT	CASSVGLAGITDTQYF
TRBV20-1	few	TRBD1	TRBJ2-7	TGCAGTGCTAGAGACGGGACAGGCGGCGAGCAGTACTTC	CSARDGTGGEQYF
TRBV12-3/TRBV12-4	-	-	TRBJ2-2	TGTGCCAGCAGTTTAGACAGGGCGAGCACCGGGGAGCTGTTTTTT	CASSLDRASTGELFF
TRBV7-2	-	-	TRBJ2-7	TGTGCCAGCAGCGCCCATGCCCCCGCGGCGGTGATGGGCGAGCAGTACTTC	CASSAHAPAAVMGEQYF
TRBV12-3/TRBV12-4	few	-	TRBJ2-7	TGTGCCAGCAGTAGTCACGGAAAGATCCACGAGCAGTACTTC	CASSSHGKIHEQYF
TRBV4-1	-	-	TRBJ2-5	TGCGCCAGCAGCCAAGATGTTACCCAGGGAGAGACCCAGTACTTC	CASSQDVTQGETQYF
TRBV27	few	TRBD2	TRBJ2-3	TGTGCCAGCAGGCCGGGACTAGCGTTAGATACGCAGTATTTT	CASRPGLALDTQYF
TRBV7-3	-	-	TRBJ1-6	TGTGCCAGCAGCCCCCGGACCGGGAGCTCCTATAATTCACCCCTCCACTTT	CASSPRTGSSYNSPLHF
TRBV7-2	-	-	TRBJ2-4	TGTGCCAGCAGCTTAGCAGGGGTGGGCATTCAGTACTTC	CASSLAGVGIQYF
TRBV6-5	-	-	TRBJ1-2	TGTGCCAGCAGTTACTTAAGGTCGGATGGCTACACCTTC	CASSYLRSDGYTF
TRBV12-3/TRBV12-4	few	-	TRBJ2-3	TGTGCCAGCGGCCTTCTAGATACGCAGTATTTT	CASGLLDTQYF
TRBV12-3/TRBV12-4	few	-	TRBJ1-5	TGTGCCAGCAGCAAGGGAGGGGATCAGCCCCAGCATTTT	CASSKGGDQPQHF
TRBV5-4	few	TRBD2	TRBJ2-1	TGTGCCAGCAGCCCGGACAGCGGGGGGCCCCATGAGCAGTTCTTC	CASSPDSGGPHEQFF
TRBV20-1	few	-	TRBJ1-2	TGCAGTGCGCTTGAAGGCTACACCTTC	CSALEGYTF
TRBV12-3/TRBV12-4	few	TRBD2	TRBJ2-5	TGTGCCAGCAGTTTATTTAGCGGGGGGGCAGTTGGAGAGACCCAGTACTTC	CASSLFSGGAVGETQYF
TRBV12-3/TRBV12-4	few	TRBD2	TRBJ2-1	TGTGCCAGCAGTTTAGCATTCGCAAGTCTAGCGGGGAGGTACAATGAGCAGTTCTTC	CASSLAFASLAGRYNEQFF
TRBV19	few	TRBD1	TRBJ2-1	TGTGCCAGTAGTATCGGTAAGGGGGCTAGTAGCTACAATGAGCAGTTCTTC	CASSIGKGASSYNEQFF
TRBV7-9	-	TRBD2	TRBJ2-6	TGTGCCAGCAGCGATAGGACTAGCGGGGGTTCTGGGGCCAACGTCCTGACTTTC	CASSDRTSGGSGANVLTF
TRBV20-1	few	TRBD1	TRBJ2-3	TGCAGTGCTAGGGGTCGGACAGGGTATACAGATACGCAGTATTTT	CSARGRTGYTDTQYF
TRBV12-3/TRBV12-4	-	-	TRBJ1-2	TGTGCCAGCAGCCCCTCGGGACGGGGCGGCTATGGCTACACCTTC	CASSPSGRGGYGYTF
TRBV29-1	few	-	TRBJ2-3	TGCAGCGTTGTTAGGGGAGTCACAGATACGCAGTATTTT	CSVVRGVTDTQYF
TRBV7-2	-	-	TRBJ2-7	TGTGCCAGCAGCCCCGACGCGGGGGAGCAGTACTTC	CASSPDAGEQYF
TRBV12-3/TRBV12-4	-	-	TRBJ2-4	TGTGCCAGCAGTTTACTAGACTACAACTACGGGCAGTACTTC	CASSLLDYNYGQYF
TRBV15	-	-	TRBJ2-3	TGTGCCACCAGCAGACATCTGTCTAGCACAGATACGCAGTATTTT	CATSRHLSSTDTQYF
TRBV5-6	few	-	TRBJ1-1	TGTGCCAGCAGCTTGGCGGGAATGAACACTGAAGCTTTCTTT	CASSLAGMNTEAFF
TRBV20-1	few	-	TRBJ2-1	TGCAGTGCTACATCAGGAGGTGAGCAGTTCTTC	CSATSGGEQFF
TRBV28	-	-	TRBJ1-5	TGTGCCAGCAGTTTAACAGTTTCTAGCAATCAGCCCCAGCATTTT	CASSLTVSSNQPQHF
TRBV20-1	few	TRBD1	TRBJ1-2	TGCAGTGCCCAACCTCAGGGGGGGCATGGCTACACCTTC	CSAQPQGGHGYTF
TRBV20-1	few	TRBD1	TRBJ1-5	TGCAGTGCTAGACTCCTCTTCGACACAGGGGCTGAGCAGCCCCAGCATTTT	CSARLLFDTGAEQPQHF
TRBV4-1	few	TRBD1	TRBJ1-5	TGCGCCAGCAGCCCCACAGGGGGCGGCAATCAGCCCCAGCATTTT	CASSPTGGGNQPQHF
TRBV12-3/TRBV12-4	-	-	TRBJ2-7	TGTGCCAGCAGTTTACAAGGGGCTGTAGACGAGCAGTACTTC	CASSLQGAVDEQYF
TRBV28	-	-	TRBJ2-3	TGTGCCAGCAGTTTGGAACAGGGTCAAGATACGCAGTATTTT	CASSLEQGQDTQYF